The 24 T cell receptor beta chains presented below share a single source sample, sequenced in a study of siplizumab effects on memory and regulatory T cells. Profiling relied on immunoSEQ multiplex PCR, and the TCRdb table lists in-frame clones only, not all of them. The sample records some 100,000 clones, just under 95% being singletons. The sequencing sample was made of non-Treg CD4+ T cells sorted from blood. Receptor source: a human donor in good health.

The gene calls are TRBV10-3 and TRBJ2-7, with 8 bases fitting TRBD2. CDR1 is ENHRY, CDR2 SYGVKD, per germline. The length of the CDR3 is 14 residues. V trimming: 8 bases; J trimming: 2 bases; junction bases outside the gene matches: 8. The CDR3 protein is CAIGLAGLPYEQYF. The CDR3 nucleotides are TGTGCCATCGGATTAGCGGGACTTCCCTACGAGCAGTACTTC.

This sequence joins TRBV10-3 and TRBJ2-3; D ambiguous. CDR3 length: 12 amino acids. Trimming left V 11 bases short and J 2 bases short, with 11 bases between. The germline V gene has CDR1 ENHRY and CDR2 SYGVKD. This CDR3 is CAAGDFTDTQYF. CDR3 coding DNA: TGTGCCGCCGGCGACTTCACAGATACGCAGTATTTT.

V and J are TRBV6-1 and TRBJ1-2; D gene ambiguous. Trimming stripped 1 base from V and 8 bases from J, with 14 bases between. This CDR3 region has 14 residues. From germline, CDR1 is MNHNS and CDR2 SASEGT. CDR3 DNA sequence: TGTGCCAGCAGTGAAGAGACGGGCCTAGGGGGCTACACCTTC. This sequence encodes CASSEETGLGGYTF.

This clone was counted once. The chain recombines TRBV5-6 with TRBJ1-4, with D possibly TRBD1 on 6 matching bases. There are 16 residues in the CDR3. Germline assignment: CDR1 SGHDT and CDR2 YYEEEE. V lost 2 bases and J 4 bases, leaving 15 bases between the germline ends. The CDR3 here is CASSLGQILVNEKLFF. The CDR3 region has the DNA TGTGCCAGCAGCTTAGGACAGATCCTCGTTAATGAAAAACTGTTTTTT.

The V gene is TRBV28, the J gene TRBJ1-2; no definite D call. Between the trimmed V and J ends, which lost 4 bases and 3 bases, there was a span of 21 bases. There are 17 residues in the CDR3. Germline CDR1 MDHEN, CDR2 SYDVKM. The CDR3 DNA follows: TGTGCCAGCAGTTCGGCCGGTCTGCCAGGTCATGACTATGGCTACACCTTC. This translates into CASSSAGLPGHDYGYTF.

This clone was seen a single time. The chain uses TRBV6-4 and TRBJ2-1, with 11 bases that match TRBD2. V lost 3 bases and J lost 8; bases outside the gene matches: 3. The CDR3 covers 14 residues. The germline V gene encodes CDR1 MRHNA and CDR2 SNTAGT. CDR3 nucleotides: TGTGCCAGCAGTGATGGGACTAGCGGCGATGAGCAGTTCTTC. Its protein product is CASSDGTSGDEQFF.

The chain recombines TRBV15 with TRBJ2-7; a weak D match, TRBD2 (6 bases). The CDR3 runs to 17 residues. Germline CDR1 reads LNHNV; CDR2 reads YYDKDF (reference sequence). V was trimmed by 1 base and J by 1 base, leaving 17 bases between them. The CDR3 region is CATSRGGRAGMSYEQYF. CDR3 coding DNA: TGTGCCACCAGCAGAGGAGGTCGGGCGGGGATGTCCTACGAGCAGTACTTC.

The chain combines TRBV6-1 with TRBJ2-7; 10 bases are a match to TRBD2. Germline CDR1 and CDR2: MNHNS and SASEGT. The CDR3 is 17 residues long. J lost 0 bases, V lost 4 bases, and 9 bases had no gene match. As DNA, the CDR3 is TGTGCCAGCAGTGTATTTCGAACTAGCGGGATCTCCTACGAGCAGTACTTC. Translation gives CASSVFRTSGISYEQYF.

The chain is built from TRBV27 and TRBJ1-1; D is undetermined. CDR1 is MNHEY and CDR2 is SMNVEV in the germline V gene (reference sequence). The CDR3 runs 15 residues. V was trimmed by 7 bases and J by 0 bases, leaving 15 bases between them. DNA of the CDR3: TGTGCCAGCACGAGAGACATTGCCATGAACACTGAAGCTTTCTTT. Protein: CASTRDIAMNTEAFF.

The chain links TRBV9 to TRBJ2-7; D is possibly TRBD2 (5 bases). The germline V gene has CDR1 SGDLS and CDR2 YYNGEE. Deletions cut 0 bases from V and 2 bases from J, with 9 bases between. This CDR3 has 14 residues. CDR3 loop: CASSVGLTTYEQYF. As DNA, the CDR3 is TGTGCCAGCAGCGTAGGACTGACTACCTACGAGCAGTACTTC.

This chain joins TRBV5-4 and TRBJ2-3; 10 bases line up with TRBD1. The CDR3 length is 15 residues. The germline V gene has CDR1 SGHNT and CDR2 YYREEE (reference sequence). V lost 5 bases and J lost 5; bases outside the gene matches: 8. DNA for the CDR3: TGTGCCAGCAGTCCTTTGGACAGGGGGGTAGATACGCAGTATTTT. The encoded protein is CASSPLDRGVDTQYF.

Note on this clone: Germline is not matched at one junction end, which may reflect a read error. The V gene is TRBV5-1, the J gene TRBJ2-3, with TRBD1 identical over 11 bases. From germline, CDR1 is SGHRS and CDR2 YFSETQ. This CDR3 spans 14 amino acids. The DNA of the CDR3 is TGCGCCAGCAGACGGACAGGGGGCACCGATACGCAGTATTTT. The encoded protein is CASRRTGGTDTQYF.

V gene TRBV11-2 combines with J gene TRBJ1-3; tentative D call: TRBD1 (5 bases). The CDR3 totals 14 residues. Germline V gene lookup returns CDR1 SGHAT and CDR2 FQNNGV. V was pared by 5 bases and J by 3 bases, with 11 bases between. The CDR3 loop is CASSKQGIGNTIYF. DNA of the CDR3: TGTGCCAGCAGCAAGCAGGGAATTGGAAACACCATATATTTT.

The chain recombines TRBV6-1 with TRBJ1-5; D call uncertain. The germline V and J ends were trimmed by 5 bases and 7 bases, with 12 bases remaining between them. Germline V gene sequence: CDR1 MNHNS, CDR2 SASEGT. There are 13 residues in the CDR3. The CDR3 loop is CASSSSAEQPQHF. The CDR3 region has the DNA TGTGCCAGCAGTTCTAGTGCGGAACAGCCCCAGCATTTT.

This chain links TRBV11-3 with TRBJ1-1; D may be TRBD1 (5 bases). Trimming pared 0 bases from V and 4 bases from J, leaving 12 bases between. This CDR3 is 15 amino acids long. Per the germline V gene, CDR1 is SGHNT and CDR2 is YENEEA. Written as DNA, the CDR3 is TGTGCCAGCAGCTTAGATGGGGGAATTGGCACTGAAGCTTTCTTT. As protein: CASSLDGGIGTEAFF.

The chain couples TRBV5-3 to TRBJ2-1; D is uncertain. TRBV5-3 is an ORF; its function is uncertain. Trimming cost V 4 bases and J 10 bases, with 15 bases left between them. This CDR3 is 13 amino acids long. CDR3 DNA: TGTGCCAGAAGCCCGCCGACCTTCGGGGAGCAGTTCTTC. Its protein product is CARSPPTFGEQFF.

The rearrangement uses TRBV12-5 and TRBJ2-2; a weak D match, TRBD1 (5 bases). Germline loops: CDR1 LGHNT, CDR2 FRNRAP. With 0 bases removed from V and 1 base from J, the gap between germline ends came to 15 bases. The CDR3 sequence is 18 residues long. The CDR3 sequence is CASGLVQVDRLNTGELFF. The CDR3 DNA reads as TGTGCTAGTGGTTTGGTACAGGTGGATAGGCTGAACACCGGGGAGCTGTTTTTT.

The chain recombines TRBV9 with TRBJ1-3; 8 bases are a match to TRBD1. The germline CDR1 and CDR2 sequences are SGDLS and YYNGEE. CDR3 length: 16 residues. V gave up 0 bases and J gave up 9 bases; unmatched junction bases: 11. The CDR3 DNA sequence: TGTGCCAGCAGCGTAGGCGATGGGACAGGCCTTTCCACCATATATTTT. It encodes CASSVGDGTGLSTIYF.

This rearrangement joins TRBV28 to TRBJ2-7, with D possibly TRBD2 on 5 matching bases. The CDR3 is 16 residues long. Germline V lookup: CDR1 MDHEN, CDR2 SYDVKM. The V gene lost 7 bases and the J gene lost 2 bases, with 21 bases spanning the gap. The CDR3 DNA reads TGTGCCAGCACCATATCCCCCGGGCTGGGAGCCTACGAGCAGTACTTC. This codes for CASTISPGLGAYEQYF.

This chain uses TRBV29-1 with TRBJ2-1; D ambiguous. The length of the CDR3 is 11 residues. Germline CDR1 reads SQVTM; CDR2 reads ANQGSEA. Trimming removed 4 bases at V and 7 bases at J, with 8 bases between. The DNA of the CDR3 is TGCAGCGTTGTAGGGCTTAATGAGCAGTTCTTC. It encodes CSVVGLNEQFF.

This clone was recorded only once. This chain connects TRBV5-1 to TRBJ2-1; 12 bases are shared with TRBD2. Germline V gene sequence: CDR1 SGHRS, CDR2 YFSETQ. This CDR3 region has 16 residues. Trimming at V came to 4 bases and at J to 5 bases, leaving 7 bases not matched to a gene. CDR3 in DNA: TGCGCCAGCAGCCGGACTAGCGGGGAGGGCCACAATGAGCAGTTCTTC. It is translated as CASSRTSGEGHNEQFF.

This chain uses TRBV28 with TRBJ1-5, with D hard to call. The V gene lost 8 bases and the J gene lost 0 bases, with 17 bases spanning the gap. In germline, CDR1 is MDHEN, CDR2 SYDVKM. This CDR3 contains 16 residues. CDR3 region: CASRPTAMGSNQPQHF. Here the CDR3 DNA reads TGTGCCAGCCGACCGACGGCCATGGGTAGCAATCAGCCCCAGCATTTT.

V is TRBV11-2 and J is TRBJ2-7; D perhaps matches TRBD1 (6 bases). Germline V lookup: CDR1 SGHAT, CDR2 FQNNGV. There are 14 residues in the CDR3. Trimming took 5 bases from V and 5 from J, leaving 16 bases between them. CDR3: CASSPRVRDNEQYF. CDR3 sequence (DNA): TGTGCCAGCAGCCCCCGGGTAAGGGACAACGAGCAGTACTTC.

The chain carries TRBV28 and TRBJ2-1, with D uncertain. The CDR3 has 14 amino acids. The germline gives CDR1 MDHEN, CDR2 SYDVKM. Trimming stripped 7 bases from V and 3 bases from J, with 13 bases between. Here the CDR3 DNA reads TGTGCCAGCACCATGGGCGGCCTCTACAATGAGCAGTTCTTC. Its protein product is CASTMGGLYNEQFF. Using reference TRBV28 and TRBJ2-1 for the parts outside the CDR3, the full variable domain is DVKVTQSSRYLVKRTGEKVFLECVQDMDHENMFWYRQDPGLGLRLIYFSYDVKMKEKGDIPEGYSVSREKKERFSLILESASTNQTSMYLCASTMGGLYNEQFFGPGTRLTVL.